Listed below are T cell receptor beta chains from one sample, sequenced in a study of blood T cell repertoires in COVID-19. The data were produced by immunoSEQ multiplex PCR, yet TCRdb's version contains in-frame clones alone and is incomplete. The sample gives some 270,000 clones, roughly four fifths of which show up once; approximately 3.6% is in the top ten. The specimen sequenced was PBMCs or T cells enriched from blood (not recorded which). The receptor set was obtained from a middle-aged man who had recovered from COVID-19. Each CDR3 is given with its conserved first and last residue. The D gene is left open where the match is weak. Some rows mark clone size as missing; the rest say once, few, many or name a class of expanded clone.

.	13	TRBV7-9	.	TRBJ1-2	TGTGCCAGCAAACCCAGTTCCACTATGGTCTACACCTTC	CASKPSSTMVYTF
.	14	TRBV2	TRBD1	TRBJ2-3	TGTGCCAGCAGGGGACAGGTTAGCACAGATACGCAGTATTTT	CASRGQVSTDTQYF
.	15	TRBV5-1	.	TRBJ2-1	TGCGCCAGCAGCTTGTTCCAAGCGGGTTACAATGAGCAGTTCTTC	CASSLFQAGYNEQFF
.	14	TRBV19	.	TRBJ1-2	TGTGCCAGTAACCGACAGAGGACTAACTATGGCTACACCTTC	CASNRQRTNYGYTF
.	16	TRBV24-1	TRBD2	TRBJ2-3	TGTGCCACCAGTGAACCCCTAGCGGGAGGGGGAGATACGCAGTATTTT	CATSEPLAGGGDTQYF
.	14	TRBV12-5	TRBD1	TRBJ2-7	TGTGCTAGTGGTTTGGAAGGGGGCGCGTACGAGCAGTACTTC	CASGLEGGAYEQYF
.	13	TRBV5-1	.	TRBJ1-3	TGCGCCAGCAGCTACGGCTCTGGAAACACCATATATTTT	CASSYGSGNTIYF
.	16	TRBV4-1	TRBD2	TRBJ2-7	TGCGCCAGCAGCCGGGGGATTAGCGGGGGGACCTACGAGCAGTACTTC	CASSRGISGGTYEQYF
.	15	TRBV11-1	TRBD2	TRBJ2-1	TGTGCTTCGGGTGGGGGACTAGCGGGAGTAGGCGAGCAGTTCTTC	CASGGGLAGVGEQFF
.	16	TRBV7-9	TRBD2	TRBJ2-2	TGTGCCAGCAGCCACGGACTAGCGGGAGACACCGGGGAGCTGTTTTTT	CASSHGLAGDTGELFF
.	13	TRBV6-5	TRBD2	TRBJ2-1	TGTGCCAGTTTAGCGGGAGGACCCAATGAGCAGTTCTTC	CASLAGGPNEQFF
.	14	TRBV7-7	.	TRBJ1-4	TGTGCTAGCAGCCAGGGACATTCCAATGAAAAACTGTTTTTT	CASSQGHSNEKLFF
.	17	TRBV21-1	.	TRBJ2-5	TGTGCCAGCAGCAAGCCCCTTAGCGGGGCAACCCAAGAGACCCAGTACTTC	CASSKPLSGATQETQYF
.	16	TRBV5-1	.	TRBJ1-1	TGCGCCAGCAGCCCGGGTGGGGCAGGCTTGAACACTGAAGCTTTCTTT	CASSPGGAGLNTEAFF
.	17	TRBV4-2	TRBD2	TRBJ2-2	TGTGCCAGCAGCCAAGACAGGGCGGGGGGGCCTCGAACGGTGCTGTTTTTT	CASSQDRAGGPRTVLFF
.	15	TRBV7-8	.	TRBJ1-5	TGTGCCAGCAGCCTGTCACTGCAGGGATACCAGCCCCAGCATTTT	CASSLSLQGYQPQHF
.	14	TRBV18	.	TRBJ2-7	TGTGCCAGCTCACCAAACCTCCAGGGCCCCGAGCAGTACTTC	CASSPNLQGPEQYF
.	14	TRBV27	.	TRBJ2-5	TGTGCCAGCAGCAAACAGGGCTTGGGAGAGACCCAGTACTTC	CASSKQGLGETQYF
.	19	TRBV10-1	.	TRBJ1-4	TGCGCCAGCAGTGAGTCGGAGGTAGGCTTCCTTGCAACTAATGAAAAACTGTTTTTT	CASSESEVGFLATNEKLFF
.	15	TRBV14	.	TRBJ1-2	TGTGCCAGCAGCCAAGCCAGACAGAGTCGGGATGGCTACACCTTC	CASSQARQSRDGYTF
.	12	TRBV18	TRBD1	TRBJ1-2	TGTGCCAGCTCCGGGACAGGGTATGGCTACACCTTC	CASSGTGYGYTF
.	14	TRBV5-1	.	TRBJ1-6	TGCGCCAGCAGCGGACAGAGTTATAATTCACCCCTCCACTTT	CASSGQSYNSPLHF
.	16	TRBV6-5	TRBD1	TRBJ1-2	TGTGCCAGCAGTTATGACTCCGGGACAGGGGGCTATGGCTACACCTTC	CASSYDSGTGGYGYTF
.	22	TRBV24-1	.	TRBJ1-6	TGTGCCACCAGTGATCCTCGCTGGGCAGACGATCTGAGACGACCTAAAAATTCACCCCTCCACTTT	CATSDPRWADDLRRPKNSPLHF
few	12	TRBV10-3	.	TRBJ1-2	TGTGCCATCAGTGATTCGAACTATGGCTACACCTTC	CAISDSNYGYTF
.	14	TRBV3-1/TRBV3-2	TRBD1	TRBJ1-1	TGTGCCAGCCGGGACAGGGGACGGGGAACTGAAGCTTTCTTT	CASRDRGRGTEAFF
.	12	TRBV28	.	TRBJ1-1	TGTGCCAGCAGCGAGGGTTGGACTGAAGCTTTCTTT	CASSEGWTEAFF
.	14	TRBV28	.	TRBJ1-1	TGTGCCAGCAGTTTAAGGGGGGGCCGCACTGAAGCTTTCTTT	CASSLRGGRTEAFF
once	14	TRBV7-3	.	TRBJ1-1	TGTGCCAGCAGCCGTCTCCGGGGGTCCGCTGAAGCTTTCTTT	CASSRLRGSAEAFF
once	16	TRBV4-1	TRBD2	TRBJ2-3	TGCGCCAGCAGCCAAGTGGGCGGGAGGGCCTCAGATACGCAGTATTTT	CASSQVGGRASDTQYF
.	15	TRBV2	TRBD1	TRBJ2-7	TGTGCCAGCAGTGAGACGACAGGGGCGACCCACGAGCAGTACTTC	CASSETTGATHEQYF
.	15	TRBV6-2/TRBV6-3	.	TRBJ2-7	TGTGCCAGCGGCCGCCTCAACAGGAACCTCTACGAGCAGTACTTC	CASGRLNRNLYEQYF
.	14	TRBV7-2	TRBD1	TRBJ2-1	TGTGCCAGCAGCTTACTCGACAGGGGCCATGAGCAGTTCTTC	CASSLLDRGHEQFF
few	14	TRBV29-1	.	TRBJ1-6	TGCAGCGCCCTTACCGGGACTACAAGGGGGACCCTCCACTTT	CSALTGTTRGTLHF
once	13	TRBV28	.	TRBJ1-2	TGTGCCAGCAGGGATACAGCTAACTATGGCTACACCTTC	CASRDTANYGYTF
.	15	TRBV7-9	.	TRBJ1-1	TGTGCCAGCAGCACAGGGACGATCCTGAGCACTGAAGCTTTCTTT	CASSTGTILSTEAFF
.	15	TRBV9	.	TRBJ2-3	TGTGCCAGCAGCGTACCTCGGGCGGGCCTAGATACGCAGTATTTT	CASSVPRAGLDTQYF
.	15	TRBV9	TRBD2	TRBJ2-7	TGTGCCAGCAGCCCCCAGATTTTCGGCGGGAGCGAGCAGTACTTC	CASSPQIFGGSEQYF
many	17	TRBV19	TRBD1	TRBJ2-1	TGTGCCAGTAGTATAGACTCGGGACAGGGGTTCTACAATGAGCAGTTCTTC	CASSIDSGQGFYNEQFF
.	13	TRBV5-6	.	TRBJ1-6	TGTGCCAGCAGCTTGGACAGGGATTCACCCCTCCACTTT	CASSLDRDSPLHF
once	15	TRBV19	TRBD1	TRBJ1-6	TGTGCCAGTAGTATTATGCAGGGGGGTAATTCACCCCTCCACTTT	CASSIMQGGNSPLHF
.	14	TRBV6-1	.	TRBJ1-2	TGTGCCAGCAGTGAACGGTCCGGCGGGGATGGCTACACCTTC	CASSERSGGDGYTF
.	13	TRBV18	TRBD1	TRBJ1-5	TGTGCCAGCTCACGGACAGGGAGCCAGCCCCAGCATTTT	CASSRTGSQPQHF
once	13	TRBV7-6	.	TRBJ2-2	TGTGCCAGCAGCTTCGGGGAGGCCGGGGAGCTGTTTTTT	CASSFGEAGELFF
.	15	TRBV10-1	.	TRBJ1-1	TGCGCCAGCAGTGAGTCGATCGGTTCGGGCACTGAAGCTTTCTTT	CASSESIGSGTEAFF
.	12	TRBV10-3	.	TRBJ2-7	TGTGCCACCGCAGGGTCTTCCTACGAGCAGTACTTC	CATAGSSYEQYF
few	11	TRBV20-1	.	TRBJ2-7	TGCAGTGCTAAGGACACTTACGAGCAGTACTTC	CSAKDTYEQYF
.	17	TRBV5-1	.	TRBJ1-1	TGCGCCAGCGACCCCGGGAAGAGGCCCCGAGTGAACACTGAAGCTTTCTTT	CASDPGKRPRVNTEAFF
.	15	TRBV7-2	.	TRBJ2-5	TGTGCCAGCAGCCCGGGGTGGAGGGACCAAGAGACCCAGTACTTC	CASSPGWRDQETQYF
once	13	TRBV19	.	TRBJ2-7	TGTGCCACCTCTCCTCAGGGATCCGGCGAGCAGTACTTC	CATSPQGSGEQYF
.	11	TRBV7-2	.	TRBJ2-4	TGTGCCAGCAGCTTCGGGAACATTCAGTACTTC	CASSFGNIQYF
.	15	TRBV6-5	TRBD1	TRBJ1-3	TGTGCCAGCAGTTACCACAGGGGATACGGGTACACCATATATTTT	CASSYHRGYGYTIYF
.	12	TRBV12-3/TRBV12-4	.	TRBJ2-1	TGTGCCAGCATGGGGGGATACAATGAGCAGTTCTTC	CASMGGYNEQFF
.	15	TRBV24-1	TRBD1	TRBJ1-2	TGTGCCACCAGTGGCCCGGGACAGGAGGCCTATGGCTACACCTTC	CATSGPGQEAYGYTF